The 8 T cell receptor beta chains below all came from one sample that was sequenced in a study of identical twins. Using its own MiXCR run on the 5' RACE reads, TCRdb lists one record per CDR3 protein. Altogether about 530,000 distinct CDR3 sequences are present, 13% to 15% being singletons, with the ten largest covering more than 0.4%. These data also formed part of another study, on yellow fever vaccine responses in identical twins.

The material sequenced was CD4+ T cells sorted from blood. These receptors came from a woman younger than 35 in good health.

This rearrangement joins TRBV2 to TRBJ1-5; possibly TRBD1 for D (6 bases). Germline V gene lookup returns CDR1 SNHLY and CDR2 FYNNEI. The CDR3 is made up of 13 amino acids. Trimming removed 2 bases at V and 7 bases at J, with 9 bases between. This CDR3 is CASSEQGIQPQHF. CDR3 bases: TGTGCCAGCAGTGAACAGGGGATCCAGCCCCAGCATTTT.

V is TRBV6-5 and J is TRBJ2-3; 10 bases match TRBD2. V was pared by 2 bases and J by 3 bases, with 2 bases of the junction left unmatched. CDR3 size: 15 residues. Looked up from germline, CDR1 is MNHEY and CDR2 is SVGAGI. The CDR3 DNA sequence: TGTGCCAGCAGTTACAGCGGGGGGGGGACAGATACGCAGTATTTT. This translates into CASSYSGGGTDTQYF.

This clonotype was detected only a few times. The chain links TRBV12-3 or TRBV12-4 to TRBJ2-1, with 8 bases matching TRBD1. The CDR3 sequence is 15 residues long. With 8 bases clipped from V and 2 bases from J, the junction kept 8 bases outside the gene matches. CDR3 region: CASGAGGSAYNEQFF. CDR3 DNA: TGTGCCAGCGGGGCAGGGGGCTCTGCCTACAATGAGCAGTTCTTC.

The genes are TRBV6-5 and TRBJ2-2; 15 bases align to TRBD2. CDR1 and CDR2 (germline): MNHEY, SVGAGI. V dropped 4 bases and J dropped 1; count of bases not matched to a gene: 4. The CDR3 runs 18 residues. The CDR3 DNA sequence: TGTGCCAGCAGTTCCCGGGGACTAGCGGGAGGGAACACCGGGGAGCTGTTTTTT. It specifies CASSSRGLAGGNTGELFF.

Comment on this clonotype: One base away lies a much larger clone, so this may be a sequencing read error. The V call is TRBV12-3 or TRBV12-4, the J call TRBJ2-4; maybe TRBD1 (6 bases). Trimming took off 6 bases at V and 5 bases at J, with 14 bases between the two ends. CDR3 size: 14 residues. Here the CDR3 reads CASSPTAGENIQYF. CDR3 DNA: TGTGCCAGCAGCCCCACCGCAGGGGAAAACATTCAGTACTTC.

The sample holds a few counts of this clonotype. The chain links TRBV5-1 to TRBJ2-5, with TRBD2 identical over 8 bases. CDR1 is SGHRS, CDR2 YFSETQ, per germline. This CDR3 is 16 amino acids long. The trim removed 1 base at V and 1 base at J, leaving 6 bases unmatched. DNA for the CDR3: TGCGCCAGCAGCTTGAGGCTAGCGGGCGCCCAAGAGACCCAGTACTTC. Encoded protein: CASSLRLAGAQETQYF.

The chain uses TRBV2 and TRBJ2-1; D is possibly TRBD1 (6 bases). The germline gives CDR1 SNHLY, CDR2 FYNNEI. Trimming took 5 bases from V and 6 from J, leaving 11 bases between them. This CDR3 has 13 residues. CDR3 region: CASSRTGSNEQFF. The CDR3 DNA sequence: TGTGCCAGCAGTCGAACAGGGAGCAATGAGCAGTTCTTC.

This chain connects TRBV2 to TRBJ2-3; TRBD2 matches 7 bases. There are 14 residues in the CDR3. V dropped 8 bases and J dropped 1; count of bases not matched to a gene: 6. Germline V lookup: CDR1 SNHLY, CDR2 FYNNEI. The CDR3 coding sequence is TGTGCCAGCGGATTAGCGGGCCGCACAGATACGCAGTATTTT. The encoded protein is CASGLAGRTDTQYF.